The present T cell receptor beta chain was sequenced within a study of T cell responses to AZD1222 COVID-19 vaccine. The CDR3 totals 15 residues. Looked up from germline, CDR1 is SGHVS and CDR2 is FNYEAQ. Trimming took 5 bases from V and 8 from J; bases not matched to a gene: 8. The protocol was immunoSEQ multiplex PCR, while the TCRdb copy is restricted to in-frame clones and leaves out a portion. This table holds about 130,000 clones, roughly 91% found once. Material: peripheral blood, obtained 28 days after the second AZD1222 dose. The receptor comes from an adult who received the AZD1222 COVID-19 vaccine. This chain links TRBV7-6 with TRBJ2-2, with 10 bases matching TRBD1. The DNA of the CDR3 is TGTGCCAGCAGCCCACGACAGGGGGCTACAGGGGAGCTGTTTTTT. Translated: CASSPRQGATGELFF.